The rows below give T cell receptor beta chains drawn from one sample of a study of cytomegalovirus exposure and HLA in healthy donors. Using immunoSEQ multiplex PCR, the repertoire was profiled, and TCRdb retains in-frame clones only, with some absent. The sample has more than 100,000 clones, about 88% seen once. The sample consisted of PBMCs. These receptors were taken from a man aged 25 to 40 in good health and CMV-seronegative. Both conserved end residues are part of each CDR3. The order of the fields is D gene, J gene, V gene, clone size, CDR3 protein, CDR3 DNA. The D gene is left open where the match is weak. Clone sizes are given selectively: once, few, many, or a class where the clone is expanded.

>.|TRBJ2-7|TRBV5-4|.
CASTPQGGTYEQYF
TGTGCCAGCACCCCCCAGGGGGGCACTTACGAGCAGTACTTC
>.|TRBJ1-5|TRBV15|.
CATSRAAGEGQPQHF
TGTGCCACCAGCAGAGCGGCAGGGGAAGGACAGCCCCAGCATTTT
>.|TRBJ1-4|TRBV13|once
CASSLGPRGYEKLFF
TGTGCCAGCAGCTTAGGCCCCCGGGGGTATGAAAAACTGTTTTTT
>TRBD1|TRBJ2-7|TRBV30|.
CAWQRRTGFDEQYF
TGTGCCTGGCAAAGGAGGACAGGGTTTGACGAGCAGTACTTC
>.|TRBJ2-7|TRBV14|few
CASSLIASRSYEQYF
TGTGCCAGCAGCCTTATAGCGTCTCGTTCCTACGAGCAGTACTTC
>TRBD1|TRBJ1-5|TRBV2|.
CASSVLGQGHQPQHF
TGTGCCAGCAGTGTTTTAGGACAGGGTCATCAGCCCCAGCATTTT
>TRBD1|TRBJ2-6|TRBV30|once
CASTTGTGYTYSGANVLTF
TGTGCCTCCACAACCGGGACAGGCTACACCTACTCTGGGGCCAACGTCCTGACTTTC
>.|TRBJ2-3|TRBV7-5|once
CARSLVPGGRTDTQYF
TGTGCCAGAAGCTTAGTCCCAGGGGGCCGGACAGATACGCAGTATTTT
>.|TRBJ2-1|TRBV11-2|.
CASSPRPIAPSYNEQFF
TGTGCCAGCAGCCCGAGACCGATAGCGCCCTCCTACAATGAGCAGTTCTTC
>TRBD2|TRBJ2-7|TRBV5-4|.
CASSLKREVSYEQYF
TGTGCCAGCAGCCTAAAGCGGGAGGTATCCTACGAGCAGTACTTC
>TRBD1|TRBJ1-2|TRBV2|few
CASSKSGTGNYGYTF
TGTGCCAGCAGTAAATCCGGGACAGGCAACTATGGCTACACCTTC
>.|TRBJ2-3|TRBV27|.
CASSLRFYGTDTQYF
TGTGCCAGCAGTCTCAGGTTTTACGGCACAGATACGCAGTATTTT
>TRBD2|TRBJ2-2|TRBV5-4|.
CASSSGLAGGTGELFF
TGTGCCAGCAGCTCGGGACTAGCGGGAGGGACCGGGGAGCTGTTTTTT
>.|TRBJ1-5|TRBV29-1|once
CSVEDLPNQPQHF
TGCAGCGTTGAAGATCTTCCCAATCAGCCCCAGCATTTT
>.|TRBJ1-1|TRBV7-6|.
CASSLDRTSTEAFF
TGTGCCAGCAGCTTAGACAGGACATCCACTGAAGCTTTCTTT
>.|TRBJ2-7|TRBV5-1|.
CASSLQYEQYF
TGCGCCAGCAGCTTGCAATACGAGCAGTACTTC
>TRBD1|TRBJ2-4|TRBV5-6|.
CASSLITGVNIQYF
TGTGCCAGCAGCCTCATTACAGGGGTAAACATTCAGTACTTC
>TRBD2|TRBJ2-5|TRBV14|.
CASSQGLAGGETQYF
TGTGCCAGCAGCCAGGGACTAGCGGGAGGAGAGACCCAGTACTTC
>.|TRBJ1-4|TRBV30|few
CAWGQTTNEKLFF
TGTGCCTGGGGACAGACAACTAATGAAAAACTGTTTTTT
>.|TRBJ2-1|TRBV30|.
CAWIPTGGLSYNEQFF
TGTGCCTGGATCCCCACGGGCGGGCTTTCCTACAATGAGCAGTTCTTC
>.|TRBJ1-1|TRBV19|.
CASSMRGRVNTEAFF
TGTGCCAGTAGTATGCGGGGGAGGGTGAACACTGAAGCTTTCTTT
>.|TRBJ2-7|TRBV25-1|once
CASSEPGARGYEQYF
TGTGCCAGCAGTGAACCAGGGGCAAGGGGTTACGAGCAGTACTTC